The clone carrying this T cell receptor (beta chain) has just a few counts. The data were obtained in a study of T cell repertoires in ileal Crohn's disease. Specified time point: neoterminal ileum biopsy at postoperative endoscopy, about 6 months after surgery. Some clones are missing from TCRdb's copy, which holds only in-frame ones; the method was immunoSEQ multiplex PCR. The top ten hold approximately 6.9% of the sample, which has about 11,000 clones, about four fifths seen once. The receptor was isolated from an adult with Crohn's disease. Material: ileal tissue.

CDR3 protein: CAWSSGQGYTEAFF. The CDR3, as DNA: TGTGCCTGGAGTAGTGGACAGGGCTACACTGAAGCTTTCTTT. This chain uses TRBV30 with TRBJ1-1; TRBD1 aligns across 8 bases. V trimming: 2 bases; J trimming: 3 bases; junction bases outside the gene matches: 5. From germline, CDR1 is GTSNPN and CDR2 SVGIG (reference sequence). The CDR3 runs to 14 residues.